The rows below give T cell receptor beta chains drawn from one sample of a study of blood T cell repertoires in COVID-19. The protocol was immunoSEQ multiplex PCR, while the TCRdb copy is restricted to in-frame clones and leaves out a portion. The sample has roughly 160,000 clones; 90% are singletons. Material: peripheral blood. Receptor source: a man in his fifties with acute or convalescent COVID-19. Both conserved end residues are part of each CDR3. A D gene is named only where the DNA matches it firmly. Expanded clones get a size class; other rows say once, few or many, or leave the size out.

abundance	v_gene	j_gene	d_gene	CDR3aa	CDR3nt
-	TRBV15	TRBJ1-5	-	CATSRQGNQPQHF	TGTGCCACGTCAAGACAGGGCAATCAGCCCCAGCATTTT
few	TRBV11-2	TRBJ1-3	-	CASSSPRRDTIYF	TGTGCCAGCAGCTCCCCTAGGCGGGACACCATATATTTT
-	TRBV18	TRBJ2-7	-	CASSPRGQPYEQYF	TGTGCCAGCTCACCACGAGGTCAACCCTACGAGCAGTACTTC
-	TRBV7-3	TRBJ2-3	-	CASSSQNTDTQYF	TGTGCCAGCAGCTCCCAGAACACAGATACGCAGTATTTT
-	TRBV3-1/TRBV3-2	TRBJ2-7	TRBD1	CASSPSGLVGTGFHEQYF	TGTGCCAGCAGCCCCTCTGGACTGGTCGGGACAGGGTTCCACGAGCAGTACTTC
-	TRBV7-3	TRBJ1-1	-	CASSLNTGFEAFF	TGTGCCAGCAGCTTAAATACAGGTTTCGAAGCTTTCTTT
-	TRBV5-1	TRBJ1-6	TRBD1	CASRGTGESPLHF	TGCGCCAGCAGAGGGACAGGGGAGTCACCCCTCCACTTT
-	TRBV5-4	TRBJ2-1	TRBD1	CASSPTGAYNEQFF	TGTGCCAGCAGCCCGACAGGGGCCTACAATGAGCAGTTCTTC
-	TRBV6-1	TRBJ2-2	-	CASSVRGIGPNTGELFF	TGTGCCAGCAGTGTTCGAGGGATAGGACCGAACACCGGGGAGCTGTTTTTT
-	TRBV5-8	TRBJ2-2	TRBD1	CASSARQGANGELFF	TGTGCCAGCAGCGCACGACAGGGGGCGAACGGGGAGCTGTTTTTT
-	TRBV6-1	TRBJ2-3	-	CASSDGGPSDTQYF	TGTGCCAGCAGTGATGGTGGGCCCTCAGATACGCAGTATTTT
-	TRBV30	TRBJ2-1	-	CAWSVQNEQFF	TGTGCCTGGAGTGTTCAAAATGAGCAGTTCTTC
-	TRBV4-2	TRBJ1-2	TRBD1	CASSQEGQGAGGYTF	TGTGCCAGCAGCCAAGAGGGACAGGGGGCTGGCGGCTACACCTTC
-	TRBV28	TRBJ1-1	TRBD1	CASSLWRQGAKAEAFF	TGTGCCAGCAGTTTATGGCGACAGGGGGCAAAGGCTGAAGCTTTCTTT
-	TRBV7-3	TRBJ2-3	-	CASSPVGGFTDTQYF	TGTGCCAGCAGCCCGGTGGGGGGTTTCACAGATACGCAGTATTTT
-	TRBV2	TRBJ2-5	TRBD1	CASSNGQGLYQETQYF	TGTGCCAGCAGTAACGGACAGGGGTTATACCAAGAGACCCAGTACTTC
-	TRBV7-6	TRBJ2-3	TRBD2	CASSAASGGTDTQYF	TGTGCCAGCAGCGCCGCTAGCGGGGGCACAGATACGCAGTATTTT
once	TRBV29-1	TRBJ2-5	TRBD1	CSVEGGPRGLGETQYF	TGCAGCGTTGAAGGCGGGCCAAGGGGGCTAGGAGAGACCCAGTACTTC
-	TRBV5-1	TRBJ2-3	TRBD1	CASSLTGARTDTQYF	TGCGCCAGCAGTCTTACAGGGGCACGCACAGATACGCAGTATTTT
-	TRBV7-9	TRBJ1-3	-	CASSPYRDSGNTIYF	TGTGCCAGCAGCCCGTACAGGGACTCTGGAAACACCATATATTTT
-	TRBV19	TRBJ2-3	TRBD1	CASSFLQGAGTDTQYF	TGTGCCAGTAGTTTTCTCCAGGGGGCCGGAACAGATACGCAGTATTTT
-	TRBV29-1	TRBJ2-1	TRBD1	CSVEFGTGSSYNEQFF	TGCAGCGTTGAATTTGGGACAGGGAGCTCCTACAATGAGCAGTTCTTC
-	TRBV19	TRBJ1-5	-	CASSDPLRISNQPQHF	TGTGCCAGTAGTGACCCACTGAGGATTAGCAATCAGCCCCAGCATTTT
-	TRBV5-1	TRBJ1-2	-	CASSRGGAGSNYGYTF	TGCGCCAGCAGCCGAGGTGGGGCAGGATCGAACTATGGCTACACCTTC
-	TRBV9	TRBJ1-2	TRBD1	CASSPLGGQGGKGGYTF	TGTGCCAGCAGCCCCCTTGGCGGTCAAGGGGGCAAGGGCGGCTACACCTTC
once	TRBV28	TRBJ2-3	TRBD2	CASSLVRAGGNTDTQYF	TGTGCCAGCAGTTTAGTGAGGGCGGGGGGAAACACAGATACGCAGTATTTT
-	TRBV7-2	TRBJ1-2	TRBD1	CASSSSGQAANYGYTF	TGTGCCAGCAGCTCGTCTGGACAGGCAGCTAACTATGGCTACACCTTC
-	TRBV19	TRBJ1-3	-	CASSTTALGNTIYF	TGTGCCAGTAGTACGACAGCGCTTGGAAACACCATATATTTT
-	TRBV28	TRBJ1-1	-	CASSFSAGMNTEAFF	TGTGCCAGCAGTTTTTCGGCAGGGATGAACACTGAAGCTTTCTTT
few	TRBV11-2	TRBJ1-1	TRBD1	CASSDWDRDTEAFF	TGTGCCAGCAGCGACTGGGACAGAGACACTGAAGCTTTCTTT
-	TRBV13	TRBJ1-6	-	CASNVQGSNSPLHF	TGTGCCAGCAACGTTCAGGGTAGTAATTCACCCCTCCACTTT
-	TRBV7-9	TRBJ2-7	TRBD1	CASSLRDRGSHEQYF	TGTGCCAGCAGCCTCCGGGACAGGGGGTCGCACGAGCAGTACTTC
-	TRBV5-1	TRBJ1-4	TRBD1	CASSPGQGLREKLFF	TGCGCCAGCAGCCCTGGACAGGGGCTGAGGGAAAAACTGTTTTTT
-	TRBV5-6	TRBJ2-1	TRBD1	CASSWPTGGNNEQFF	TGTGCCAGCAGTTGGCCCACAGGGGGTAACAATGAGCAGTTCTTC
-	TRBV7-6	TRBJ1-4	TRBD1	CASSLNPPGQGDEKLFF	TGTGCCAGCAGCTTAAACCCCCCTGGACAGGGGGATGAAAAACTGTTTTTT
few	TRBV10-3	TRBJ2-5	TRBD1	CAISGTGLETQYF	TGTGCCATCAGTGGGACAGGGCTGGAGACCCAGTACTTC
-	TRBV4-1	TRBJ1-4	TRBD1	CASSPGDSNEKLFF	TGCGCCAGCAGCCCCGGGGACAGTAATGAAAAACTGTTTTTT